A selection of T cell receptor beta chains follows, all from one sample in a study of shared clonotypes between healthy human individuals. TCRdb keeps only in-frame clones here, not all; method: immunoSEQ multiplex PCR. The sample has 2 million to 3 million clones; 80% to 95% are singletons. The sequencing sample was made of naive CD4+ T cells from PBMCs. The receptors here all came from a man aged 18 to 35 in good health. Some clones in this sample may be carry-over from other donors' samples. Both conserved end residues are part of each CDR3. Each record gives: J gene, clone size, D gene, V gene, CDR3 protein, CDR3 DNA. D genes are given only for firm matches. Clone size appears in some rows only: once, few, many, or a class for an expanded clone.

j_call: TRBJ2-1
clone_size: .
d_call: .
v_call: TRBV7-9
cdr3_aa: CASSQRDVYNEQFF
cdr3_nt: TGTGCCAGCAGCCAACGGGACGTCTACAATGAGCAGTTCTTC

j_call: TRBJ2-1
clone_size: .
d_call: .
v_call: TRBV27
cdr3_aa: CASSLDREPYNEQFF
cdr3_nt: TGTGCCAGCAGTTTAGACAGAGAGCCCTACAATGAGCAGTTCTTC

j_call: TRBJ2-1
clone_size: .
d_call: TRBD1
v_call: TRBV2
cdr3_aa: CASMRTGGAYNEQFF
cdr3_nt: TGTGCCAGCATGAGGACAGGGGGCGCCTACAATGAGCAGTTCTTC

j_call: TRBJ2-1
clone_size: .
d_call: .
v_call: TRBV5-1
cdr3_aa: CASSLEYYNEQFF
cdr3_nt: TGCGCCAGCAGCTTGGAGTACTACAATGAGCAGTTCTTC

j_call: TRBJ1-2
clone_size: .
d_call: .
v_call: TRBV18
cdr3_aa: CASSPVTAPGLIHTF
cdr3_nt: TGTGCCAGCTCACCCGTGACAGCCCCCGGTTTAATTCACACCTTC

j_call: TRBJ1-2
clone_size: .
d_call: .
v_call: TRBV11-2
cdr3_aa: CASSSLQYRSYGYTF
cdr3_nt: TGTGCCAGCAGCTCCTTGCAGTACAGAAGCTATGGCTACACCTTC

j_call: TRBJ2-5
clone_size: .
d_call: .
v_call: TRBV21-1
cdr3_aa: CASSKDEGGADPYQETQYF
cdr3_nt: TGTGCCAGCAGCAAAGATGAGGGGGGGGCGGACCCGTACCAAGAGACCCAGTACTTC

j_call: TRBJ2-7
clone_size: .
d_call: .
v_call: TRBV5-1
cdr3_aa: CASSLGGQGFSYEQYF
cdr3_nt: TGCGCCAGCAGCTTGGGAGGGCAGGGCTTTTCCTACGAGCAGTACTTC

j_call: TRBJ2-2
clone_size: .
d_call: .
v_call: TRBV5-4
cdr3_aa: CASSFDTLGVIGELFF
cdr3_nt: TGTGCCAGCAGCTTCGACACCCTGGGGGTTATCGGGGAGCTGTTTTTT

j_call: TRBJ2-2
clone_size: .
d_call: .
v_call: TRBV5-1
cdr3_aa: CASSLYVSGELFF
cdr3_nt: TGCGCCAGCAGCTTGTATGTCTCCGGGGAGCTGTTTTTT

j_call: TRBJ1-4
clone_size: .
d_call: .
v_call: TRBV29-1
cdr3_aa: CSVGRGQRGEKLFF
cdr3_nt: TGCAGCGTAGGACGGGGCCAACGGGGCGAAAAACTGTTTTTT

j_call: TRBJ1-1
clone_size: .
d_call: .
v_call: TRBV28
cdr3_aa: CASTITGPEAFF
cdr3_nt: TGTGCCAGCACCATTACAGGGCCCGAAGCTTTCTTT

j_call: TRBJ1-4
clone_size: .
d_call: .
v_call: TRBV28
cdr3_aa: CASSLSGGVNEKLFF
cdr3_nt: TGTGCCAGCAGTTTATCGGGGGGGGTTAATGAAAAACTGTTTTTT

j_call: TRBJ2-2
clone_size: .
d_call: .
v_call: TRBV18
cdr3_aa: CASSLGQPGTGELFF
cdr3_nt: TGTGCCAGCTCACTGGGGCAACCCGGCACCGGGGAGCTGTTTTTT

j_call: TRBJ2-2
clone_size: .
d_call: TRBD2
v_call: TRBV7-2
cdr3_aa: CASSRSGRSAGELFF
cdr3_nt: TGTGCCAGCAGCCGTAGCGGGAGGTCCGCTGGGGAGCTGTTTTTT

j_call: TRBJ2-1
clone_size: once
d_call: .
v_call: TRBV11-3
cdr3_aa: CASSLSYNEQFF
cdr3_nt: TGTGCCAGCAGCCTTTCCTACAATGAGCAGTTCTTC

j_call: TRBJ2-5
clone_size: .
d_call: .
v_call: TRBV7-9
cdr3_aa: CASSPPLGMGKTQYF
cdr3_nt: TGTGCCAGCAGCCCCCCCTTAGGGATGGGGAAGACCCAGTACTTC

j_call: TRBJ2-7
clone_size: .
d_call: TRBD1
v_call: TRBV14
cdr3_aa: CASSGAGTGYGEQYF
cdr3_nt: TGTGCCAGCAGCGGAGCCGGGACAGGGTACGGGGAGCAGTACTTC

j_call: TRBJ1-5
clone_size: .
d_call: TRBD1
v_call: TRBV6-6
cdr3_aa: CASSYATDREDQPQHF
cdr3_nt: TGTGCCAGCAGTTATGCGACGGACAGGGAAGATCAGCCCCAGCATTTT

j_call: TRBJ2-1
clone_size: .
d_call: .
v_call: TRBV20-1
cdr3_aa: CSVWGNEQFF
cdr3_nt: TGCAGTGTTTGGGGCAATGAGCAGTTCTTC